This TCR beta chain appears in the sequencing data of a study of cytomegalovirus exposure and HLA in healthy donors. Study results and caveats: The study flagged some 170 TCR beta chains as cytomegalovirus-associated. Most TCR sequences were rare, but some public TCRs occurred in many donors. Specific recognition of CMV antigens was confirmed in vitro for a few chains (all CMV-associated). Within the approximately 110 validation repertoires, first-cohort TCR clusters tended to co-occur, according to a later analysis.

Details on this clone: Its antigen is unknown.

From germline, CDR1 is SGDLS and CDR2 YYNGEE. The V gene end was trimmed by 3 bases and the J gene end by 4 bases; junction bases not matched to a gene: 11. This CDR3 region has 16 residues. Clones were sequenced by immunoSEQ multiplex PCR, and TCRdb holds only the in-frame ones, with some missing. The table includes under 200,000 clones, over 85% detected once. This sequence originates from a man in his late teens or twenties in good health and CMV-seropositive. Sequenced: PBMCs. V is TRBV9 and J is TRBJ1-2; 8 bases align to TRBD1. This CDR3 is CASSALDRGFSYGYTF. The CDR3 coding sequence is TGTGCCAGCAGCGCCCTCGACAGGGGTTTTAGCTATGGCTACACCTTC.